The clone carrying this T cell receptor (beta chain) was counted at least ten times. This CDR3 has 16 residues. Germline loops: CDR1 SNHLY, CDR2 FYNNEI. Trimming took 0 bases from V and 3 from J; bases not matched to a gene: 5. The source material, RNA transcripts, was used to amplify TCR beta CDR3 regions. A first-round RT-PCR of the TCR CDR3 used the HTBI primer set. TCRdb fed the multiplex PCR reads into MiXCR, producing one record per CDR3 protein. The profile shows 550,000 to 800,000 distinct CDR3 sequences, less than 20% of them singletons. The record originates from a study of T cells in Graves' hyperthyroidism and ophthalmopathy.

The sample taken for sequencing was blood. The receptor comes from a man younger than 30 with Graves' hyperthyroidism. The rearrangement uses TRBV2 and TRBJ2-7, with 10 positions matching TRBD2. CDR3 DNA sequence: TGTGCCAGCAGTGAAGCGCTTAGGACTAGCGGCTACGAGCAGTACTTC. The encoded protein is CASSEALRTSGYEQYF.